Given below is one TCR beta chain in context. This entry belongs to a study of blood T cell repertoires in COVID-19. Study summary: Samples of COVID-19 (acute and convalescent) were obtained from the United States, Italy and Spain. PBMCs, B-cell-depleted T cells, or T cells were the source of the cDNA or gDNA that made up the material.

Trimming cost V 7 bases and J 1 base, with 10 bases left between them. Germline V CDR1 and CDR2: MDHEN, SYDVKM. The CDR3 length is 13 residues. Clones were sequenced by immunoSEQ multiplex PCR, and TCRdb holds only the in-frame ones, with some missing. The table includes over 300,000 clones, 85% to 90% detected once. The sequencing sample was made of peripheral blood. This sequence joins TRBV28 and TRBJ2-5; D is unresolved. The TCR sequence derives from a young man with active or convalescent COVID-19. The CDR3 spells CASINSFQETQYF. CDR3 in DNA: TGTGCCAGCATTAACTCCTTCCAAGAGACCCAGTACTTC.